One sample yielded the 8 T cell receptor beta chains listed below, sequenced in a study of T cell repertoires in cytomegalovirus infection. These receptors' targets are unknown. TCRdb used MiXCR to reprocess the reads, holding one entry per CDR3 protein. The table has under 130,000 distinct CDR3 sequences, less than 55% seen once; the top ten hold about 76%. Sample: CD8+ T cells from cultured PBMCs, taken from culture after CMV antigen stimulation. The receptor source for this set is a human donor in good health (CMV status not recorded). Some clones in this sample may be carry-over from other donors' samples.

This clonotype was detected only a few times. CDR3 in DNA: TGTGCCAGCAGCTTAAAAGGGGGCTATGCCGGGGAGCTGTTTTTT. Its protein is CASSLKGGYAGELFF. This sequence joins TRBV7-6 and TRBJ2-2, with 7 bases lining up with TRBD1. CDR1 is SGHVS, CDR2 FNYEAQ, per germline. V gave up 2 bases and J gave up 6 bases; unmatched junction bases: 6. The CDR3 runs 15 residues.

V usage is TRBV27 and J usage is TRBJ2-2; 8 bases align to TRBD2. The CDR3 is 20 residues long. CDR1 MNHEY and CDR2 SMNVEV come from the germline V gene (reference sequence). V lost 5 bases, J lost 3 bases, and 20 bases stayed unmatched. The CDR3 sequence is CASSPTWKAGASRDTGELFF. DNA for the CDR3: TGTGCCAGCAGTCCGACCTGGAAAGCGGGAGCCTCGAGGGACACCGGGGAGCTGTTTTTT.

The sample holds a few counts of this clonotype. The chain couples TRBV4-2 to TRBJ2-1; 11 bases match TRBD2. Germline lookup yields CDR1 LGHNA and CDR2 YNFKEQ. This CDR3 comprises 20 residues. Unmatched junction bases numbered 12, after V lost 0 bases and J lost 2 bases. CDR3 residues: CASSQEFSGGAAGTYNEQFF. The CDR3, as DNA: TGTGCCAGCAGCCAAGAGTTTAGCGGGGGGGCTGCAGGGACCTACAATGAGCAGTTCTTC.

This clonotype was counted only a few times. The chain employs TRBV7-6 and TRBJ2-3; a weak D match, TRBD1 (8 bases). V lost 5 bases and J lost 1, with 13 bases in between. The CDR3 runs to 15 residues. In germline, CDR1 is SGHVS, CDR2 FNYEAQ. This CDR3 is CASSITGGGTDTQYF. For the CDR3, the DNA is TGTGCCAGCAGCATCACAGGGGGGGGCACAGATACGCAGTATTTT.

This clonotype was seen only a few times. The DNA for the CDR3 is TGTGCCAGCAGTTTCCGGGGGCAGCTCACCGGGGAGCTGTTTTTT. It yields the protein CASSFRGQLTGELFF. This chain connects TRBV28 to TRBJ2-2; D possibly matches TRBD1 or TRBD2 (6 bases each). Trimming left V 3 bases short and J 4 bases short, with 12 bases between. The germline V gene has CDR1 MDHEN and CDR2 SYDVKM. The CDR3 extends over 15 amino acids.

CDR3 nucleotide sequence: TGTGCCAGCAGCCAACGGCAGATTGAAGCTTTCTTT. Its protein product is CASSQRQIEAFF. This chain links TRBV11-1 with TRBJ1-1; D uncertain. Germline V gene data show CDR1 as SGHAT and CDR2 as FQDESV (reference sequence). The CDR3 loop spans 12 amino acids. The V and J ends lost 5 bases and 7 bases respectively, with 11 bases between them.

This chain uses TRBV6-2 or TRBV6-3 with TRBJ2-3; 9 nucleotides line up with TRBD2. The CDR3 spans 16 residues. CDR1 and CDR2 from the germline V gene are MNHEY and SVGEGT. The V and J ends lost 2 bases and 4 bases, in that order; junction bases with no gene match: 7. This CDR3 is CASSYVAGEIADTQYF. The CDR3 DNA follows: TGTGCCAGCAGTTACGTAGCGGGGGAGATTGCAGATACGCAGTATTTT.

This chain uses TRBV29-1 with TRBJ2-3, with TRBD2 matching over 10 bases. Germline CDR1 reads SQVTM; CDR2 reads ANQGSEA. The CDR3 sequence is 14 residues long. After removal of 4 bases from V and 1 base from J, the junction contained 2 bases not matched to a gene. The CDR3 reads CSVVGTSGTDTQYF. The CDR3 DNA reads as TGCAGCGTTGTAGGGACTAGCGGCACAGATACGCAGTATTTT.